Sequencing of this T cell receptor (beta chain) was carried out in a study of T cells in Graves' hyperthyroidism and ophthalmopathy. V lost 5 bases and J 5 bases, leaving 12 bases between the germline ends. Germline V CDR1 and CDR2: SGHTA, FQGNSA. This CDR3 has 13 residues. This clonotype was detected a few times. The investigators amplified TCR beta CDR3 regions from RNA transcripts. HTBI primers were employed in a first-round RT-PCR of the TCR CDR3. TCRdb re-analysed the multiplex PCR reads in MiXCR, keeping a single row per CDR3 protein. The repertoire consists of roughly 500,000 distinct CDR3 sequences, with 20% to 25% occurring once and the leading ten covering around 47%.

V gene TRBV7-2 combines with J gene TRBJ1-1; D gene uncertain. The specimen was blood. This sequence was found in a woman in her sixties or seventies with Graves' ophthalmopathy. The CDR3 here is CASSLDPGTEAFF. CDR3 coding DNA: TGTGCCAGCAGCCTCGACCCTGGAACTGAAGCTTTCTTT.